A single sample gave rise to the 13 T cell receptor beta chains below, sequenced in a study of OX40 agonist ivuxolimab in advanced cancers. Libraries came from the immunoSEQ multiplex PCR assay. The source is immuneACCESS, and TCRdb retained only in-frame sequences with V and J called. Part of the clones is not carried over; for the studies checked, unresolved V genes explain less than half of this, and the remainder is unexplained. The table for this sample lists fewer than 85,000 clones; around 86% of them were counted only once. The ten most abundant clones make up approximately 0.99% of the sample. The input for sequencing was CD4+ or CD8+ T cells sorted from blood, taken in a trial of the OX40 agonist ivuxolimab. These receptors all stem from an adult with an advanced solid tumor such as melanoma, head and neck, liver or kidney cancer.

V usage is TRBV5-1 and J usage is TRBJ2-7; the D call may be TRBD1 or TRBD2 (5 bases each). The V end lost 0 bases, the J end lost 0 bases, and 10 bases lay between the germline ends. There are 15 residues in the CDR3. Germline CDR1 reads SGHRS; CDR2 reads YFSETQ. The CDR3 here is CASSLDGGSSYEQYF. The CDR3 bases are TGCGCCAGCAGCTTGGATGGGGGAAGCTCCTACGAGCAGTACTTC.

J is TRBJ2-1 and V is TRBV4-3; D is unclear. V lost 0 bases and J 4 bases, leaving 10 bases between the germline ends. This CDR3 is built from 15 residues. Germline assignment: CDR1 LGHNA and CDR2 YSLEER. The CDR3 DNA is TGCGCCAGCAGCCAAGATGGAAAAAGATACAATGAGCAGTTCTTC. It yields the protein CASSQDGKRYNEQFF.

This rearrangement joins TRBV5-1 to TRBJ2-3; TRBD1 matches 8 bases. Losses at the gene ends were 4 bases for V and 0 bases for J; bases not matched to a gene: 7. CDR1 is SGHRS and CDR2 is YFSETQ in the germline V gene. The CDR3 length is 16 residues. The DNA for the CDR3 is TGCGCCAGCAGCAACGGACAGGGTAGTAGCACAGATACGCAGTATTTT. This gives the protein CASSNGQGSSTDTQYF.

This clone came up a few times. The chain is built from TRBV19 and TRBJ1-2; D remains unclear. There are 13 residues in the CDR3. In germline, CDR1 is LNHDA, CDR2 SQIVND (reference sequence). V lost 4 bases to trimming and J lost 0 bases, with 6 bases between them. CDR3 region: CASSSQANYGYTF. CDR3 nucleotides: TGTGCCAGTAGTAGTCAAGCTAACTATGGCTACACCTTC.

The V gene is TRBV7-3, the J gene TRBJ2-1, with D possibly matching TRBD2 (5 bases). The germline V and J ends were trimmed by 4 bases and 0 bases, with 13 bases remaining between them. The germline V gene encodes CDR1 SGHTA and CDR2 FQGTGA. This CDR3 has 16 amino acids. In DNA, the CDR3 is TGTGCCAGCAGCTCCTTAGCGTTAAGCTCCTACAATGAGCAGTTCTTC. Translation: CASSSLALSSYNEQFF. The complete variable domain, with remaining parts taken from reference TRBV7-3 and TRBJ2-1, reads GAGVSQTPSNKVTEKGKYVELRCDPISGHTALYWYRQSLGQGPEFLIYFQGTGAADDSGLPNDRFFAVRPEGSVSTLKIQRTERGDSAVYLCASSSLALSSYNEQFFGPGTRLTVL.

V gene TRBV19 combines with J gene TRBJ2-3; 10 bases line up with TRBD1. The CDR3 covers 16 residues. Per germline, CDR1 LNHDA and CDR2 SQIVND (reference sequence). Losses at the gene ends were 6 bases for V and 2 bases for J; bases not matched to a gene: 8. CDR3 nucleotides: TGTGCCAGTAGACGGGACAGGGGTAGTTCCACAGATACGCAGTATTTT. Translated, it gives CASRRDRGSSTDTQYF.

The chain employs TRBV7-9 and TRBJ2-5; D gene unclear. Per germline, CDR1 SEHNR and CDR2 FQNEAQ (reference sequence). This CDR3 comprises 11 residues. V was shortened by 1 base and J by 7 bases, with 4 bases between the two germline ends. The CDR3 sequence is CASSLGGTQYF. CDR3 DNA sequence: TGTGCCAGCAGCTTAGGGGGGACCCAGTACTTC.

The V and J genes are TRBV5-1 and TRBJ2-1, with TRBD1 identical over 7 bases. Looked up from germline, CDR1 is SGHRS and CDR2 is YFSETQ. V lost 4 bases and J lost 6; bases outside the gene matches: 7. The CDR3 contains 14 residues. The chain's CDR3 is CASSTLTGSNEQFF. The CDR3 region has the DNA TGCGCCAGCAGCACCCTGACAGGGAGCAATGAGCAGTTCTTC.

J is TRBJ2-5 and V is TRBV30; weak D call: TRBD2 (6 bases). Germline V gene data show CDR1 as GTSNPN and CDR2 as SVGIG (reference sequence). V was shortened by 0 bases and J by 7 bases, with 27 bases between the two germline ends. The CDR3 loop spans 18 amino acids. The CDR3 coding sequence is TGTGCCTGGAGTGTAACCCCCTGGGTGGCAGGAGGGGTGGGGACCCAGTACTTC. It is translated as CAWSVTPWVAGGVGTQYF.

The chain employs TRBV7-2 and TRBJ2-7; no reliable D call. CDR3 length: 12 residues. The V gene's germline CDR1 is SGHTA and CDR2 FQGNSA. V was pared by 3 bases and J by 7 bases, with 10 bases between. The CDR3 DNA reads as TGTGCCAGCAGCTTGGAGCTCGGGGAGCAGTACTTC. Translated: CASSLELGEQYF. The full variable domain, rest sourced from reference TRBV7-2 and TRBJ2-7, is GAGVSQSPSNKVTEKGKDVELRCDPISGHTALYWYRQSLGQGLEFLIYFQGNSAPDKSGLPSDRFSAERTGGSVSTLTIQRTQQEDSAVYLCASSLELGEQYFGPGTRLTVT.

The V gene is TRBV30, the J gene TRBJ1-3; maybe TRBD1 (5 bases). CDR3 length: 18 amino acids. V dropped 0 bases and J dropped 2 bases, with 20 bases sitting between them. CDR1 is GTSNPN, CDR2 SVGIG, per germline (reference sequence). The CDR3 DNA sequence: TGTGCCTGGAGTGTACGGCCCCGGGGGGGTTCGGCTGGAAACACCATATATTTT. Translating it yields CAWSVRPRGGSAGNTIYF.

This chain connects TRBV6-1 to TRBJ2-1; D is uncertain. This CDR3 contains 15 residues. CDR1 and CDR2 (germline): MNHNS, SASEGT. V shed 0 bases and J shed 2 bases, with 8 bases lying between them. CDR3 DNA sequence: TGTGCCAGCAGTGAAGCGGGTGGCGCCTACAATGAGCAGTTCTTC. It codes for CASSEAGGAYNEQFF.

The genes are TRBV11-3 and TRBJ2-3; D is uncertain. V was pared by 1 base and J by 6 bases, with 26 bases between. Germline V lookup: CDR1 SGHNT, CDR2 YENEEA. CDR3 length: 19 residues. The CDR3 region is CASSLVGTPNPPPCDTQYF. The CDR3 coding sequence is TGTGCCAGCAGCTTAGTTGGCACTCCCAATCCTCCCCCTTGCGATACGCAGTATTTT.